The source of this T cell receptor beta chain is a study of blood T cell repertoires in COVID-19. The CDR3 has 14 residues. The germline CDR1 and CDR2 sequences are MGHDK and SYGVNS. V lost 4 bases to trimming and J lost 4 bases; unmatched junction nucleotides: 2. Cohorts were assigned according to the clinical history that participants reported. Sequencing was performed with immunoSEQ multiplex PCR; in TCRdb, only in-frame clones are kept and a portion is missing. The sample holds about 220,000 clones, approximately 92% seen once. Sequenced: PBMCs or T cells enriched from blood (not recorded which). This clonotype was obtained from a woman between 18 and 29 years old in a cohort exposed to, infected with or recovered from COVID-19 (not recorded which). The rearrangement joins TRBV25-1 to TRBJ1-3; 9 nucleotides align to TRBD1. As DNA, the CDR3 is TGTGCCAGCAGTGCGGGACAGGGAGGAAACACCATATATTTT. Protein sequence: CASSAGQGGNTIYF.